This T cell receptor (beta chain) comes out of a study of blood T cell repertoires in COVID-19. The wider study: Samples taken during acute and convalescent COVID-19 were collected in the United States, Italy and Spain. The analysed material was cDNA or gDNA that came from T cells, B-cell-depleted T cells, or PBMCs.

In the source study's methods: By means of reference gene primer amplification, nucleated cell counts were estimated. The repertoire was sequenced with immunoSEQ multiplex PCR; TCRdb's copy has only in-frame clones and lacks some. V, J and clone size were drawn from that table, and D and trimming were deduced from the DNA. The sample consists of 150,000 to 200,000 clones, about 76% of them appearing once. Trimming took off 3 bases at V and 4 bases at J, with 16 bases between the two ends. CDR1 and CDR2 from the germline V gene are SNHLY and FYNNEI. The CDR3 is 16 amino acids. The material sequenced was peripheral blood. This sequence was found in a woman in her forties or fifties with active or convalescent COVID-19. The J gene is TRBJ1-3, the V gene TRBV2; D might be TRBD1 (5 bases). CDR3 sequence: CASSEQGKGSGNTIYF. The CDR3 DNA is TGTGCCAGCAGTGAGCAGGGAAAGGGTTCGGGAAACACCATATATTTT.